The 13 T cell receptor beta chains presented below share a single source sample, sequenced in a study of immune cell composition in non-small cell lung cancer. Assay: immunoSEQ multiplex PCR; the TCRdb copy retains only in-frame clones and omits some. The sample carries about 16,000 clones, 69% recorded once. Sample: lung tumor tissue. These receptors came from a human donor with non-small cell lung cancer.

This clone was counted a few times. The V gene is TRBV27, the J gene TRBJ1-2, with a weak D call TRBD1 (6 bases). V gave up 10 bases and J gave up 8 bases, with 20 bases separating them. The germline V gene has CDR1 MNHEY and CDR2 SMNVEV (reference sequence). This CDR3 has 13 amino acids. The DNA for the CDR3 is TGTGCCACCTCTTCCGGGCAGGGGTACGGCTACACCTTC. This sequence encodes CATSSGQGYGYTF.

The V gene is TRBV18, the J gene TRBJ2-5, with D hard to call. CDR1 KGHSH and CDR2 LQKENI come from the germline V gene. The CDR3 is 13 amino acids. The V and J ends lost 5 bases and 5 bases respectively, with 12 bases between them. The CDR3 DNA reads as TGTGCCAGCTCAGGGCCCAATGGGGAGACCCAGTACTTC. Translated: CASSGPNGETQYF.

This clone was observed a few times. The V call is TRBV5-4, the J call TRBJ1-2; possible D gene TRBD1, 6 bases. This CDR3 has 14 residues. Germline V gene data show CDR1 as SGHNT and CDR2 as YYREEE (reference sequence). V was cut by 1 base and J by 1 base, with 8 bases left in between. CDR3 sequence reads: CASSLIQGNYGYTF. CDR3 coding DNA: TGTGCCAGCAGCTTGATACAGGGTAACTATGGCTACACCTTC.

The chain joins TRBV7-2 to TRBJ1-1, with a possible D match to TRBD1 (6 bases). V gave up 6 bases and J gave up 6 bases, with 20 bases separating them. The CDR3 totals 15 residues. Germline assignment: CDR1 SGHTA and CDR2 FQGNSA. This CDR3 reads CASRTGQRSGAEAFF. CDR3 in DNA: TGTGCCAGCAGAACTGGACAGAGGAGTGGGGCTGAAGCTTTCTTT.

This chain joins TRBV29-1 and TRBJ2-5; the match to TRBD2 covers 11 bases. V gave up 4 bases and J gave up 5 bases; unmatched junction bases: 6. The CDR3 runs 14 residues. Germline CDR1 is SQVTM and CDR2 is ANQGSEA. The CDR3 nucleotides read TGCAGCGTTGTGGGGGCTAGCGGGGGGGAGACCCAGTACTTC. Protein: CSVVGASGGETQYF.

This rearrangement joins TRBV11-1 to TRBJ2-2; 7 nucleotides agree with TRBD1. The junction had 5 bases not matched to a gene; V was cut back by 6 bases and J by 1 base. This CDR3 comprises 15 residues. Germline V gene data show CDR1 as SGHAT and CDR2 as FQDESV (reference sequence). CDR3 nucleotide sequence: TGTGCCAGCAGTTTCGACAGGGTGAACACCGGGGAGCTGTTTTTT. Amino acids: CASSFDRVNTGELFF. Full variable domain (remainder filled in from reference TRBV11-1 and TRBJ2-2): EAEVAQSPRYKITEKSQAVAFWCDPISGHATLYWYRQILGQGPELLVQFQDESVVDDSQLPKDRFSAERLKGVDSTLKIQPAELGDSAMYLCASSFDRVNTGELFFGEGSRLTVL.

In DNA form, the CDR3 reads TGTGCCAGCAGCTTAGAGGGGACAGGGCTATATGGCTACACCTTC. Its translation: CASSLEGTGLYGYTF. This chain joins TRBV9 and TRBJ1-2; 9 nucleotides match TRBD1. V shed 4 bases and J 5 bases; nucleotides not matched to a gene: 9. Germline CDR1 reads SGDLS; CDR2 reads YYNGEE. There are 15 residues in the CDR3.

This clone was observed a handful of times. V usage is TRBV6-6 and J usage is TRBJ2-7; D gene uncertain. Per the germline V gene, CDR1 is MNHNY and CDR2 is SVGAGI (reference sequence). The CDR3 runs 12 residues. V lost 5 bases and J 2 bases, leaving 7 bases between the germline ends. CDR3 DNA: TGTGCCAGCAGTACGTCTACCTACGAGCAGTACTTC. Its protein is CASSTSTYEQYF.

This chain's CDR3 is CASSLAGGVAYEQFF. The CDR3 DNA follows: TGTGCCAGCAGCTTAGCGGGGGGTGTAGCATATGAGCAGTTCTTC. This chain joins TRBV7-9 and TRBJ2-1, with D possibly TRBD2 on 6 matching bases. Trimming cost V 0 bases and J 8 bases, with 14 bases left between them. Germline V gene lookup returns CDR1 SEHNR and CDR2 FQNEAQ (reference sequence). This CDR3 spans 15 amino acids. Variable domain in full (rest from reference TRBV7-9 and TRBJ2-1): DTGVSQNPRHKITKRGQNVTFRCDPISEHNRLYWYRQTLGQGPEFLTYFQNEAQLEKSRLLSDRFSAERPKGSFSTLEIQRTEQGDSAMYLCASSLAGGVAYEQFFGPGTRLTVL.

The V and J genes are TRBV4-3 and TRBJ1-5; possibly TRBD1 for D (6 bases). Germline V gene lookup returns CDR1 LGHNA and CDR2 YSLEER. CDR3 size: 16 residues. The V and J ends lost 0 bases and 6 bases respectively, with 15 bases between them. DNA of the CDR3: TGCGCCAGCAGCCAAGATTCACAGGGCCCGGGTCAGCCCCAGCATTTT. This gives the protein CASSQDSQGPGQPQHF.

The gene calls are TRBV6-5 and TRBJ1-2; the D is unclear. Germline CDR1 MNHEY, CDR2 SVGAGI. Trimming shortened V by 2 bases and J by 5 bases, and 15 bases separated the two germline ends. The CDR3 is 15 amino acids. The CDR3: CASSYLSVRGYGYTF. As DNA, the CDR3 is TGTGCCAGCAGTTACCTTTCCGTCCGGGGTTATGGCTACACCTTC.

The V call is TRBV11-2, the J call TRBJ1-1; D remains ambiguous. Germline CDR1 is SGHAT and CDR2 is FQNNGV. The CDR3 contains 12 residues. V was clipped by 5 bases and J by 8 bases, with 12 bases between them. The DNA of the CDR3 is TGTGCCAGCAGCGGGTGGACTGTAGAAGCTTTCTTT. Its protein is CASSGWTVEAFF.

J is TRBJ1-1 and V is TRBV9; D is perhaps TRBD1 (5 bases). There are 15 residues in the CDR3. Germline V gene lookup returns CDR1 SGDLS and CDR2 YYNGEE. Trimming left V 0 bases short and J 11 bases short, with 20 bases between. The CDR3, as DNA: TGTGCCAGCAGCGTAGATGGGCGGGGAGGGGCGAAGGCTTTCTTT. Translating gives CASSVDGRGGAKAFF.